The 27 T cell receptor beta chains below all came from one sample that was sequenced in a study of blood T cell repertoires in COVID-19. The table came from immunoSEQ multiplex PCR; TCRdb's copy has only in-frame clones and leaves some out. Here the sample spans 60,000 or so clones, approximately 83% being singletons. The material sequenced was peripheral blood. These TCRs come from a woman older than 75 with acute or convalescent COVID-19.

The V and J genes are TRBV2 and TRBJ1-6; 8 bases are a match to TRBD1. This CDR3 is 13 amino acids long. Unmatched junction bases numbered 7, after V lost 9 bases and J lost 9 bases. The V gene's germline CDR1 is SNHLY and CDR2 FYNNEI. CDR3 in DNA: TGTGCCAGTGAAGACAGGGGTGGTTCACCCCTCCACTTT. Its protein is CASEDRGGSPLHF.

The V gene is TRBV6-6, the J gene TRBJ2-7, with D possibly TRBD2 on 6 matching bases. V dropped 2 bases and J dropped 2 bases, with 13 bases sitting between them. CDR1 is MNHNY and CDR2 is SVGAGI in the germline V gene (reference sequence). This CDR3 has 15 residues. Written as DNA, the CDR3 is TGTGCCAGCAGTTACGGGGGGAGTAGGACCTACGAGCAGTACTTC. Its translation: CASSYGGSRTYEQYF.

This clone has a single count. This chain links TRBV30 with TRBJ2-1; the D gene is possibly TRBD2 (5 bases). V shed 0 bases and J shed 3 bases, with 9 bases lying between them. CDR3 size: 14 residues. The germline V gene encodes CDR1 GTSNPN and CDR2 SVGIG (reference sequence). The CDR3 DNA sequence: TGTGCCTGGAGTGTAAGGGCGGGCTACAATGAGCAGTTCTTC. Translated, it gives CAWSVRAGYNEQFF.

The J gene is TRBJ2-3, the V gene TRBV6-5; D might be TRBD1 (5 bases). Germline V lookup: CDR1 MNHEY, CDR2 SVGAGI. The V and J ends lost 5 bases and 0 bases respectively, with 9 bases between them. This CDR3 is built from 14 residues. For the CDR3, the DNA is TGTGCCAGCAGTCAGGGTCTCAGCACAGATACGCAGTATTTT. Translation: CASSQGLSTDTQYF.

The CDR3 coding sequence is TGTGCCAGCAGTTCTGCCCCACCTCGGACAGGGAGCAATCAGCCCCAGCATTTT. This codes for CASSSAPPRTGSNQPQHF. V usage is TRBV27 and J usage is TRBJ1-5, with 8 bases fitting TRBD1. With 4 bases clipped from V and 1 base from J, the junction kept 12 bases outside the gene matches. The CDR3 sequence is 18 residues long. The germline V gene encodes CDR1 MNHEY and CDR2 SMNVEV (reference sequence).

The gene calls are TRBV19 and TRBJ1-4, with TRBD1 identical over 11 bases. The germline gives CDR1 LNHDA, CDR2 SQIVND (reference sequence). There are 14 residues in the CDR3. Losses at the gene ends were 5 bases for V and 8 bases for J; bases not matched to a gene: 4. In DNA form, the CDR3 reads TGTGCCAGTAGTCGGACAGGGGGCAACGAAAAACTGTTTTTT. It specifies CASSRTGGNEKLFF.

The genes are TRBV7-9 and TRBJ1-2; D is unclear. Germline CDR1 and CDR2: SEHNR and FQNEAQ (reference sequence). This CDR3 is built from 15 residues. Trimming took 5 bases from V and 0 from J, leaving 13 bases between them. The CDR3 DNA sequence: TGTGCCAGCAGCCATAGCGGCAGGCCTAACTATGGCTACACCTTC. Protein sequence: CASSHSGRPNYGYTF. The full variable domain, rest sourced from reference TRBV7-9 and TRBJ1-2, is DTGVSQNPRHKITKRGQNVTFRCDPISEHNRLYWYRQTLGQGPEFLTYFQNEAQLEKSRLLSDRFSAERPKGSFSTLEIQRTEQGDSAMYLCASSHSGRPNYGYTFGSGTRLTVV.

The chain has TRBV2 and TRBJ1-6, with TRBD1 identical over 7 bases. The CDR3 consists of 15 residues. Germline assignment: CDR1 SNHLY and CDR2 FYNNEI. Germline trimming cut 6 bases from V and 2 bases from J; bases unmatched to any gene: 4. CDR3 DNA sequence: TGTGCCAGCAGAGAGACAGGGACCTATAATTCACCCCTCCACTTT. It specifies CASRETGTYNSPLHF.

This clone was seen more than once but under ten times. The gene calls are TRBV7-3 and TRBJ1-2; no firm D call. Germline loops: CDR1 SGHTA, CDR2 FQGTGA. V was cut by 5 bases and J by 14 bases, with 27 bases left in between. This CDR3 region has 15 residues. The CDR3 coding sequence is TGTGCCAGCAGCCCCAATCTCGCGCCCGAGAATCCTCGTACCTTC. As protein: CASSPNLAPENPRTF.

Only a few counts were recorded for this clone. This chain links TRBV30 with TRBJ2-6; 7 bases are shared with TRBD1. The V and J ends lost 2 bases and 0 bases, in that order; junction bases with no gene match: 7. The germline CDR1 and CDR2 sequences are GTSNPN and SVGIG (reference sequence). The CDR3 has 17 amino acids. The CDR3 protein is CAWSNRGQHSGANVLTF. As DNA, the CDR3 is TGTGCCTGGAGTAACAGGGGACAACACTCTGGGGCCAACGTCCTGACTTTC. The entire variable domain, with the rest obtained from reference TRBV30 and TRBJ2-6, is as follows: SQTIHQWPATLVQPVGSPLSLECTVEGTSNPNLYWYRQAAGRGLQLLFYSVGIGQISSEVPQNLSASRPQDRQFILSSKKLLLSDSGFYLCAWSNRGQHSGANVLTFGAGSRLTVL.

This clone was recorded only once. CDR3 sequence: CASSAYRAAHNEQFF. In DNA, the CDR3 is TGTGCCAGCAGCGCTTACAGGGCTGCGCACAATGAGCAGTTCTTC. The rearrangement joins TRBV9 to TRBJ2-1, with TRBD1 as a possible D gene (6 bases). The germline gives CDR1 SGDLS, CDR2 YYNGEE. Trimming removed 3 bases from V and 5 bases from J, with 15 bases in between. The CDR3 sequence is 15 residues long. Based on the CDR3 plus reference TRBV9 and TRBJ2-1, the full variable domain is DSGVTQTPKHLITATGQRVTLRCSPRSGDLSVYWYQQSLDQGLQFLIQYYNGEERAKGNILERFSAQQFPDLHSELNLSSLELGDSALYFCASSAYRAAHNEQFFGPGTRLTVL.

The rearrangement joins TRBV28 to TRBJ1-2; the D gene is possibly TRBD1 (6 bases). There are 14 residues in the CDR3. The germline gives CDR1 MDHEN, CDR2 SYDVKM. V shed 6 bases and J shed 1 base, with 12 bases lying between them. CDR3 in DNA: TGTGCCAGCAGGGTGACAGGAGGTAACTATGGCTACACCTTC. It is translated as CASRVTGGNYGYTF.

The rearrangement links TRBV7-2 to TRBJ2-2, with D possibly matching TRBD1 (5 bases). The V and J ends lost 3 bases and 2 bases respectively, with 10 bases between them. The V gene's germline CDR1 is SGHTA and CDR2 FQGNSA. The CDR3 extends over 15 amino acids. Here the CDR3 reads CASSFSRANTGELFF. CDR3 in DNA: TGTGCCAGCAGCTTCTCCAGGGCCAACACCGGGGAGCTGTTTTTT.

Here the CDR3 reads CASSPLRAAGNSPLHF. For the CDR3, the DNA is TGTGCCAGCTCACCACTGCGGGCCGCGGGGAATTCACCCCTCCACTTT. This chain connects TRBV18 to TRBJ1-6; D is undetermined. Germline V gene data show CDR1 as KGHSH and CDR2 as LQKENI. The V end was cut by 1 base, the J end by 7 bases, with 14 bases between. The CDR3 has 16 amino acids.

J is TRBJ2-1 and V is TRBV21-1; TRBD2 is taken as the D call from the table, unchecked against the DNA. TRBV21-1 is given as a pseudogene. The CDR3 has 20 residues. CDR3 coding DNA: TGTGCCAGCAGCAGAAGGGGCAAGCGGGGGGCCTCACGTTCCTACAATGAGCAGTTCTTC. It yields the protein CASSRRGKRGASRSYNEQFF.

This chain joins TRBV4-2 and TRBJ2-7; D is possibly TRBD2 (5 bases). Trimming took off 1 base at V and 2 bases at J, with 12 bases between the two ends. CDR1 and CDR2 from the germline V gene are LGHNA and YNFKEQ. The CDR3 runs to 15 residues. The CDR3 DNA sequence: TGTGCCAGCAGCCAAGCCACGAGCGGCCCCTACGAGCAGTACTTC. Residues: CASSQATSGPYEQYF.

The V call is TRBV18, the J call TRBJ1-4, with 8 bases lining up with TRBD1. This CDR3 is built from 19 residues. The germline gives CDR1 KGHSH, CDR2 LQKENI. The J segment lost 0 bases and the V segment lost 1 base, leaving 10 bases of the junction unmatched. The CDR3 sequence: CASSPQQTGATSTNEKLFF. The CDR3 DNA is TGTGCCAGCTCACCACAACAGACAGGGGCAACCTCAACTAATGAAAAACTGTTTTTT.

The chain uses TRBV4-1 and TRBJ2-7, with 8 bases that match TRBD1. CDR1 and CDR2 (germline): MGHRA, YSYEKL. CDR3 size: 15 residues. Trimming took 0 bases from V and 3 from J; bases not matched to a gene: 4. In DNA, the CDR3 is TGCGCCAGCAGCCAAGACCCAGGGGGCTACTACGAGCAGTACTTC. Amino acid sequence: CASSQDPGGYYEQYF.

V usage is TRBV7-8 and J usage is TRBJ1-1; D call uncertain. This CDR3 region has 16 residues. V lost 1 base and J 0 bases, leaving 12 bases between the germline ends. The germline V gene has CDR1 SGHVS and CDR2 FQNEAQ. The CDR3 DNA follows: TGTGCCAGCAGCTTAGAGGTTGCCAGGATGAACACTGAAGCTTTCTTT. This codes for CASSLEVARMNTEAFF.

The V gene is TRBV20-1, the J gene TRBJ1-5; D may be TRBD1 (5 bases). The CDR3 is 14 residues long. Germline V gene sequence: CDR1 DFQATT, CDR2 SNEGSKA (reference sequence). V lost 3 bases to trimming and J lost 3 bases, with 12 bases between them. CDR3 amino acids: CSASRQGYNQPQHF. The CDR3, as DNA: TGCAGTGCTAGTAGGCAGGGTTACAATCAGCCCCAGCATTTT.

This clone was seen once. The V and J genes are TRBV28 and TRBJ2-7; tentative D call: TRBD2 (6 bases). CDR1 and CDR2 from the germline V gene are MDHEN and SYDVKM. V was clipped by 5 bases and J by 3 bases, with 14 bases between them. There are 14 residues in the CDR3. CDR3 in amino acids: CASSPPGLGYEQYF. In nucleotides, the CDR3 is TGTGCCAGCAGTCCCCCGGGACTGGGCTACGAGCAGTACTTC. The whole variable domain, filled in from reference TRBV28 and TRBJ2-7, reads DVKVTQSSRYLVKRTGEKVFLECVQDMDHENMFWYRQDPGLGLRLIYFSYDVKMKEKGDIPEGYSVSREKKERFSLILESASTNQTSMYLCASSPPGLGYEQYFGPGTRLTVT.

The chain links TRBV5-4 to TRBJ1-2; TRBD1 is a possible D gene (5 bases). The germline CDR1 and CDR2 sequences are SGHNT and YYREEE (reference sequence). CDR3 length: 12 amino acids. The V end lost 4 bases, the J end lost 7 bases, and 11 bases lay between the germline ends. CDR3 amino acids: CASSPLGGGYTF. CDR3 sequence (DNA): TGTGCCAGCAGCCCTCTCGGGGGTGGCTACACCTTC.

The chain couples TRBV11-2 to TRBJ1-1; maybe TRBD1 (5 bases). The CDR3 covers 14 residues. The germline V gene encodes CDR1 SGHAT and CDR2 FQNNGV. Between the trimmed V and J ends, which lost 2 bases and 7 bases, there was a span of 14 bases. The CDR3 DNA is TGTGCCAGCAGCTTAAAGGCAGCTCAGGGTGAAGCTTTCTTT. Translating it yields CASSLKAAQGEAFF. The full variable domain, rest sourced from reference TRBV11-2 and TRBJ1-1, is EAGVAQSPRYKIIEKRQSVAFWCNPISGHATLYWYQQILGQGPKLLIQFQNNGVVDDSQLPKDRFSAERLKGVDSTLKIQPAKLEDSAVYLCASSLKAAQGEAFFGQGTRLTVV.

Details on this clone: Other DNA sequences in this specimen translate into the identical CDR3. The chain combines TRBV5-1 with TRBJ2-1; D ambiguous. Trimming stripped 0 bases from V and 6 bases from J, with 7 bases between. The CDR3 is 13 residues long. Germline lookup yields CDR1 SGHRS and CDR2 YFSETQ. CDR3 coding DNA: TGCGCCAGCAGCTTGGTCCCCGGCAATGAGCAGTTCTTC. Translation: CASSLVPGNEQFF.

The chain uses TRBV27 and TRBJ1-1; D unclear. V dropped 6 bases and J dropped 4 bases, with 15 bases sitting between them. Germline CDR1 MNHEY, CDR2 SMNVEV (reference sequence). CDR3 length: 14 residues. The CDR3 DNA reads TGTGCCAGCAGCGCCGACACAAGGCCCACTGAAGCTTTCTTT. Translating gives CASSADTRPTEAFF.

V usage is TRBV5-1 and J usage is TRBJ1-2; 9 nucleotides agree with TRBD1. Germline-derived CDR1 and CDR2 are SGHRS and YFSETQ. Trimming at V came to 3 bases and at J to 4 bases, leaving 19 bases not matched to a gene. The CDR3 runs 19 residues. The CDR3 DNA reads as TGCGCCAGCAGCTACACCCCGGGACAGGGCTCTTTAATGCCCTATGGCTACACCTTC. Translation gives CASSYTPGQGSLMPYGYTF.

V is TRBV24-1 and J is TRBJ1-2, with D maybe TRBD1 (5 bases). The CDR3 has 13 amino acids. Trimming took off 5 bases at V and 6 bases at J, with 12 bases between the two ends. Looked up from germline, CDR1 is KGHDR and CDR2 is SFDVKD. For the CDR3, the DNA is TGTGCCACCAGTGTTACAGGCGGTCATGGCTACACCTTC. Translation: CATSVTGGHGYTF.